This T cell receptor beta chain was identified in a study of long-term antiretroviral therapy in people with HIV. This clone was observed a single time. This CDR3 has 19 amino acids. Trimming shortened V by 2 bases and J by 0 bases, and 17 bases separated the two germline ends. Germline CDR1 is SGHTA and CDR2 is FQGNSA. Run at survey level, the immunoSEQ assay was version v3.0. This table comes from immunoSEQ multiplex PCR, and its TCRdb copy is limited to in-frame clones, with some not included. The sample contains about 12,000 clones, around 77% of which appear only once. The TCR comes from a young woman with HIV. The chain has TRBV7-2 and TRBJ2-6, with unresolved D. The sample here was unsorted PBMCs, taken 1.3 years after starting antiretroviral therapy. The CDR3 region has the DNA TGTGCCAGCAGCTTAATAGCCCGACTGACTTCCTCTGGGGCCAACGTCCTGACTTTC. Its protein product is CASSLIARLTSSGANVLTF.